This TCR beta chain is drawn from a study of shared clonotypes between healthy human individuals. Study-wide results and caveats: Limited genetic and exposure-history diversity came from having few donors.

Each sorted subset replicate got 200 ng genomic DNA, 25,000 to 35,000 genomes. Libraries were prepared by immunoSEQ multiplex PCR; TCRdb keeps only in-frame clonotypes and omits some of them. The data contain over a million clones, 95% to 97% of them seen just once; the ten biggest clones take up roughly 1.2%. The germline V and J ends were trimmed by 2 bases and 3 bases, with 14 bases remaining between them. The CDR3 has 15 residues. Germline V gene sequence: CDR1 LGHNA, CDR2 YNFKEQ. About this clone: The antigen remains unidentified.

CD4+ cell separation produced CD45RA+ naive and CD45RA-negative memory subsets. Sequencing was done on a sample of naive CD4+ T cells sorted from blood. Subset meaning: CD45RA+ positively selected. The rearrangement joins TRBV4-2 to TRBJ2-7, with a weak D call TRBD2 (6 bases). The origin of this receptor is a man aged 30 to 45 in good health. CDR3 amino acids: CASSQQTAGLYEQYF. The CDR3 DNA follows: TGTGCCAGCAGCCAACAGACCGCGGGACTCTACGAGCAGTACTTC.